Given below is one T cell receptor beta chain in context. The sample comes from a study of T cells in Graves' hyperthyroidism and ophthalmopathy. The investigators amplified TCR beta CDR3 regions from RNA transcripts. The HTBI primer set drove a first-round RT-PCR of the TCR CDR3. TCRdb re-called the multiplex PCR reads through MiXCR, storing one row per CDR3 protein. The data hold about 600,000 distinct CDR3 sequences, with approximately 15% observed a single time. PBMCs came from less than 11 ml fresh peripheral blood. CDR1 and CDR2 from the germline V gene are LGHDT and YNNKEL (reference sequence). The CDR3 extends over 16 amino acids. The junction had 11 bases not matched to a gene; V was cut back by 4 bases and J by 7 bases.

The sequence was obtained from a woman under 30 with Graves' ophthalmopathy. The rearrangement uses TRBV3-1 and TRBJ2-1; 9 bases map to TRBD1. Sequencing was carried out using blood. The CDR3: CASSRAGRTGENEQFF. DNA for the CDR3: TGTGCCAGCAGCCGGGCGGGGCGGACAGGGGAAAATGAGCAGTTCTTC.